This T cell receptor beta chain was retrieved from a study of early T cells in non-severe SARS-CoV-2 infection. Whole-study context: Sequencing of bulk RNA from unsorted whole blood was done, without chain pairing. Study results and caveats: Comparison of clonotypes with VDJdb favored anti-spike CD8 responses while missing private and CD4 specificities.

This clonotype was detected ten times or more. Its specificity is not known. Individual cDNA molecules each received unique molecular identifiers attached to them. TCRdb called the 5' RACE reads again in MiXCR, with one record for every CDR3 protein. The data show around 53,000 distinct CDR3 sequences, with 7.7% seen just once and 5% to 6.5% held by the top ten. V shed 7 bases and J shed 7 bases, with 13 bases lying between them. Germline values: CDR1 SNHLY, CDR2 FYNNEI. The CDR3 spans 13 residues. The J gene is TRBJ1-4, the V gene TRBV2; D perhaps matches TRBD1 (6 bases). Sequencing input: whole blood. This TCR was recovered from an adult who was a healthcare worker with PCR-confirmed SARS-CoV-2 infection or an uninfected control (not recorded which). Here the CDR3 DNA reads TGTGCCAGCACCGGGGGCAGAGGTGAAAAACTGTTTTTT. Residues: CASTGGRGEKLFF.